The next 27 T cell receptor beta chains were all read from a single sample in a study of CD8+ T cells in alopecia areata. TCR sequencing used cDNA made by reverse transcription of extracted RNA. Some clones are missing from TCRdb's copy, which holds only in-frame ones; the method was immunoSEQ multiplex PCR. The table has about 6,900 clones, under 70% seen once. Treatment noted: oral pan-JAK inhibitor, 5-10 mg twice daily. Peripheral blood and lesional scalp punch biopsies came from alopecia areata patients. Sequenced material: skin, taken at week 4, from a patient treated with tofacitinib. The receptors derive from a human donor with alopecia areata.

There are a few counts of this clone. The V and J genes are TRBV6-5 and TRBJ2-2; no clear D. The CDR3 runs 15 residues. In germline, CDR1 is MNHEY, CDR2 SVGAGI. V was pared by 0 bases and J by 5 bases, with 10 bases between. CDR3 region: CASSYSYLSTGELFF. The CDR3, as DNA: TGTGCCAGCAGTTACTCTTACCTAAGTACCGGGGAGCTGTTTTTT.

The rearrangement joins TRBV2 to TRBJ1-1; D is perhaps TRBD1 (5 bases). Germline-derived CDR1 and CDR2 are SNHLY and FYNNEI. The CDR3 length is 14 residues. V shed 5 bases and J shed 6 bases, with 16 bases lying between them. CDR3 amino acids: CASSRFQGRAEAFF. CDR3 DNA sequence: TGTGCCAGCAGTCGTTTTCAGGGCCGTGCTGAAGCTTTCTTT. The entire variable domain, with the rest obtained from reference TRBV2 and TRBJ1-1, is as follows: EPEVTQTPSHQVTQMGQEVILRCVPISNHLYFYWYRQILGQKVEFLVSFYNNEISEKSEIFDDQFSVERPDGSNFTLKIRSTKLEDSAMYFCASSRFQGRAEAFFGQGTRLTVV.

V gene TRBV6-1 combines with J gene TRBJ1-4, with a tentative D call TRBD1 (5 bases). Germline V gene data show CDR1 as MNHNS and CDR2 as SASEGT. The CDR3 has 21 amino acids. Trimming pared 2 bases from V and 3 bases from J, leaving 28 bases between. CDR3 bases: TGTGCCAGCAGTGAATCACCCCCCGGGGGGATCGTCGATGTCGCTAATGAAAAACTGTTTTTT. This sequence encodes CASSESPPGGIVDVANEKLFF.

The chain employs TRBV10-1 and TRBJ2-1, with D uncertain. The CDR3 has 14 amino acids. V was pared by 5 bases and J by 1 base, with 9 bases between. Germline CDR1 and CDR2: WNHNN and SYGVQD (reference sequence). Written as DNA, the CDR3 is TGCGCCAGCAGTTCTACCAGGTCCTACAATGAGCAGTTCTTC. It translates to CASSSTRSYNEQFF.

The J gene is TRBJ2-7, the V gene TRBV30, with 8 bases aligning to TRBD1. The CDR3 is made up of 14 amino acids. Germline V gives CDR1 GTSNPN, CDR2 SVGIG (reference sequence). The V segment lost 3 bases and the J segment 2 bases; nucleotides outside the gene matches: 6. The CDR3 DNA reads TGTGCCTGGAGGCGGAGACAGGGGACCTACGAGCAGTACTTC. Amino acid sequence: CAWRRRQGTYEQYF.

The genes are TRBV7-2 and TRBJ1-4; D ambiguous. The CDR3 has 17 amino acids. The germline V gene has CDR1 SGHTA and CDR2 FQGNSA. V was shortened by 1 base and J by 0 bases, with 12 bases between the two germline ends. CDR3 sequence (DNA): TGTGCCAGCAGCTTAGGACGGATTCTCGCAACTAATGAAAAACTGTTTTTT. Translation: CASSLGRILATNEKLFF.

The rearrangement joins TRBV6-1 to TRBJ1-2, with D possibly TRBD1 on 5 matching bases. The germline CDR1 and CDR2 sequences are MNHNS and SASEGT. V lost 3 bases and J 6 bases, leaving 14 bases between the germline ends. CDR3 size: 14 residues. Here the CDR3 reads CASSDPRQIDGYTF. The CDR3, as DNA: TGTGCCAGCAGTGACCCGAGACAGATTGATGGCTACACCTTC.

The chain couples TRBV2 to TRBJ2-7; TRBD1 agrees at 10 bases. The CDR3 loop spans 13 amino acids. The germline CDR1 and CDR2 sequences are SNHLY and FYNNEI. V lost 9 bases to trimming and J lost 4 bases; unmatched junction nucleotides: 6. CDR3 DNA sequence: TGTGCCAGTGGGGGACAGGGGACTTACGAGCAGTACTTC. Its translation is CASGGQGTYEQYF.

As to this clone: The sample has other DNA sequences that encode this CDR3 too. The chain links TRBV9 to TRBJ1-1; D unresolved. CDR1 is SGDLS, CDR2 YYNGEE, per germline. V was pared by 0 bases and J by 1 base, with 7 bases between. There are 14 residues in the CDR3. The CDR3 loop reads CASSVGTENTEAFF. In DNA form, the CDR3 reads TGTGCCAGCAGCGTAGGAACAGAGAACACTGAAGCTTTCTTT. Full variable domain (outside the CDR3, taken from reference TRBV9 and TRBJ1-1): DSGVTQTPKHLITATGQRVTLRCSPRSGDLSVYWYQQSLDQGLQFLIQYYNGEERAKGNILERFSAQQFPDLHSELNLSSLELGDSALYFCASSVGTENTEAFFGQGTRLTVV.

The sample holds a few counts of this clone. V is TRBV7-9 and J is TRBJ2-3; 14 bases fit TRBD2. J gave up 4 bases and V 5 bases, and 2 bases lay outside the gene matches. This CDR3 contains 15 residues. The germline V gene encodes CDR1 SEHNR and CDR2 FQNEAQ (reference sequence). CDR3 nucleotides: TGTGCCAGCAGCGAGGGACTAGCGGGAGCAGATACGCAGTATTTT. This sequence encodes CASSEGLAGADTQYF. The full variable domain, rest sourced from reference TRBV7-9 and TRBJ2-3, is DTGVSQNPRHKITKRGQNVTFRCDPISEHNRLYWYRQTLGQGPEFLTYFQNEAQLEKSRLLSDRFSAERPKGSFSTLEIQRTEQGDSAMYLCASSEGLAGADTQYFGPGTRLTVL.

The chain couples TRBV5-6 to TRBJ2-7; D may be TRBD2 (6 bases). Between the trimmed V and J ends, which lost 4 bases and 4 bases, there was a span of 21 bases. CDR1 and CDR2 from the germline V gene are SGHDT and YYEEEE. The CDR3 is 16 residues long. The DNA of the CDR3 is TGTGCCAGCAGCGGCCGGCCTTATACTGGGACTTACGAGCAGTACTTC. Its translation: CASSGRPYTGTYEQYF.

Here the CDR3 DNA reads TGTGCCACCAGCAGAGACCCGGGGCTTAACTATGGCTACACCTTC. The encoded protein is CATSRDPGLNYGYTF. The rearrangement uses TRBV15 and TRBJ1-2; D possibly corresponds to TRBD1 (5 bases). Looked up from germline, CDR1 is LNHNV and CDR2 is YYDKDF (reference sequence). V was pared by 0 bases and J by 1 base, with 9 bases between. This CDR3 is 15 amino acids long.

This rearrangement joins TRBV9 to TRBJ1-2; the match to TRBD1 covers 7 bases. CDR3 length: 17 amino acids. V dropped 4 bases and J dropped 4; count of bases not matched to a gene: 16. Germline V lookup: CDR1 SGDLS, CDR2 YYNGEE. The CDR3 protein is CASSPHPLTGTFYGYTF. The CDR3, as DNA: TGTGCCAGCAGCCCCCACCCTTTGACAGGGACCTTCTATGGCTACACCTTC. The full variable domain, with the rest looked up from reference TRBV9 and TRBJ1-2, is DSGVTQTPKHLITATGQRVTLRCSPRSGDLSVYWYQQSLDQGLQFLIQYYNGEERAKGNILERFSAQQFPDLHSELNLSSLELGDSALYFCASSPHPLTGTFYGYTFGSGTRLTVV.

This clone counts as large. CDR3 in DNA: TGCGCCAGCAGATCTTGGGAGGGCACCGGGGAGCTGTTTTTT. It yields the protein CASRSWEGTGELFF. This chain connects TRBV10-2 to TRBJ2-2; 7 positions match TRBD2. The length of the CDR3 is 14 residues. The V segment lost 6 bases and the J segment 4 bases; nucleotides outside the gene matches: 5. Germline V gene sequence: CDR1 WSHSY, CDR2 SAAADI.

J is TRBJ1-2 and V is TRBV5-4; maybe TRBD1 (6 bases). The V and J ends lost 0 bases and 8 bases respectively, with 17 bases between them. Looked up from germline, CDR1 is SGHNT and CDR2 is YYREEE (reference sequence). The CDR3 runs 15 residues. CDR3 DNA: TGTGCCAGCAGCTTGGCCTTGGGGGCAGATAGAGGCTACACCTTC. Translating gives CASSLALGADRGYTF.

A single count supports this clone. The chain joins TRBV6-5 to TRBJ1-5; D gene uncertain. The CDR3 is 14 amino acids. Trimming pared 4 bases from V and 0 bases from J, leaving 7 bases between. Germline CDR1 is MNHEY and CDR2 is SVGAGI. The CDR3 protein is CASSSSDSNQPQHF. The CDR3, as DNA: TGTGCCAGCAGTTCATCGGATAGCAATCAGCCCCAGCATTTT.

CDR3 in DNA: TGTGCCAGCAGTGAAGTTAGCGGGGGGGCAGATACGCAGTATTTT. It is translated as CASSEVSGGADTQYF. V is TRBV6-8 and J is TRBJ2-3, with 11 bases aligning to TRBD2. V was clipped by 5 bases and J by 4 bases; unmatched bases: 5. The CDR3 is 15 residues long. CDR1 is MNHGY, CDR2 SAAAGT, per germline.

V gene TRBV11-2 combines with J gene TRBJ1-1; 11 nucleotides match TRBD1. The V segment lost 5 bases and the J segment 13 bases; nucleotides outside the gene matches: 6. Germline loops: CDR1 SGHAT, CDR2 FQNNGV. CDR3 length equals 12 residues. The CDR3 sequence is CASSRTGTGGFF. The CDR3 nucleotides are TGTGCCAGCAGCCGCACCGGGACAGGGGGTTTCTTT.

The CDR3 loop reads CSVGGSEAFF. CDR3 nucleotide sequence: TGCAGCGTTGGGGGGTCTGAAGCTTTCTTT. This sequence joins TRBV20-1 and TRBJ1-1; possible D gene TRBD1, 5 bases. The length of the CDR3 is 10 residues. Germline loops: CDR1 DFQATT, CDR2 SNEGSKA (reference sequence).

The chain's CDR3 is CAWGSPGTGGHNEQFF. Here the CDR3 DNA reads TGTGCCTGGGGGTCTCCCGGGACAGGGGGTCACAATGAGCAGTTCTTC. The chain couples TRBV30 to TRBJ2-1; 11 nucleotides agree with TRBD1. The junction had 11 bases not matched to a gene; V was cut back by 5 bases and J by 5 bases. The CDR3 is 16 amino acids. CDR1 GTSNPN and CDR2 SVGIG come from the germline V gene (reference sequence).

The sample holds a few counts of this clone. Within the sample, other DNA sequences also encode this same CDR3. V usage is TRBV7-2 and J usage is TRBJ2-7; 9 positions agree with TRBD2. The CDR3 has 14 residues. Germline CDR1 and CDR2: SGHTA and FQGNSA. V lost 3 bases to trimming and J lost 2 bases; unmatched junction nucleotides: 2. DNA for the CDR3: TGTGCCAGCAGCTTCGGCGGGGGGGCCTACGAGCAGTACTTC. Translation gives CASSFGGGAYEQYF.

This chain connects TRBV29-1 to TRBJ2-2, with D unresolved. The germline CDR1 and CDR2 sequences are SQVTM and ANQGSEA. The CDR3 extends over 13 amino acids. The CDR3 DNA reads TGCACCCCCGGCTGGGCGAACACCGGGGAGCTGTTTTTT. Its protein is CTPGWANTGELFF.

The V call is TRBV6-5, the J call TRBJ1-1, with D hard to call. The CDR3 spans 13 residues. V was shortened by 1 base and J by 3 bases, with 6 bases between the two germline ends. CDR1 is MNHEY and CDR2 is SVGAGI in the germline V gene. This CDR3 reads CASSYWTDTEAFF. CDR3 coding DNA: TGTGCCAGCAGTTACTGGACGGACACTGAAGCTTTCTTT.

J is TRBJ2-7 and V is TRBV23-1; perhaps TRBD2 as D (6 bases). TRBV23-1 is labeled an ORF, and its function is uncertain. This CDR3 region has 15 residues. V was clipped by 9 bases and J by 4 bases, with 22 bases between them. CDR3 bases: TGCGCCAGGCCTCCTTCCCGGACGGGGGTTTACGAGCAGTACTTC. It specifies CARPPSRTGVYEQYF.

V gene TRBV4-1 combines with J gene TRBJ2-7; D tentatively fits TRBD1 or TRBD2 (5 bases each). The germline gives CDR1 MGHRA, CDR2 YSYEKL. The CDR3 runs 17 residues. V was trimmed by 1 base and J by 1 base, leaving 17 bases between them. The CDR3 coding sequence is TGCGCCAGCAGCCAAGTGGACCTTGGGACGGATTCCTACGAGCAGTACTTC. Its protein is CASSQVDLGTDSYEQYF.

The J gene is TRBJ2-3, the V gene TRBV7-8; D might be TRBD1 (5 bases). The CDR3 spans 11 residues. In germline, CDR1 is SGHVS, CDR2 FQNEAQ. Trimming left V 6 bases short and J 14 bases short, with 15 bases between. The CDR3 DNA reads TGTGCCAGCAGATCCGACAGTGTTGGGTATTTT. Translating gives CASRSDSVGYF. The full variable domain, rest sourced from reference TRBV7-8 and TRBJ2-3, is GAGVSQSPRYKVAKRGQDVALRCDPISGHVSLFWYQQALGQGPEFLTYFQNEAQLDKSGLPSDRFFAERPEGSVSTLKIQRTQQEDSAVYLCASRSDSVGYFGPGTRLTVL.

V and J are TRBV4-1 and TRBJ2-7; 7 positions match TRBD2. Germline V lookup: CDR1 MGHRA, CDR2 YSYEKL. The CDR3 extends over 16 amino acids. V shed 4 bases and J 0 bases; nucleotides not matched to a gene: 9. The DNA of the CDR3 is TGCGCCAGCAGCCTCTTCGGTCGGGAGGACTCCTACGAGCAGTACTTC. Protein product: CASSLFGREDSYEQYF.